The 5 T cell receptor beta chains listed next were all sequenced from one sample in a study of OX40 agonist ivuxolimab in advanced cancers. Some clones are missing from TCRdb's copy, which holds only in-frame ones; the method was immunoSEQ multiplex PCR. The table records around 76,000 clones, about 89% of them present only once. Sample: CD4+ or CD8+ T cells sorted from blood, taken in a trial of the OX40 agonist ivuxolimab. These receptors originate from an adult with an advanced solid tumor such as melanoma, head and neck, liver or kidney cancer.

The rearrangement uses TRBV27 and TRBJ2-7, with 9 nucleotides matching TRBD1. CDR3 length: 14 residues. Germline CDR1 and CDR2: MNHEY and SMNVEV (reference sequence). V was pared by 6 bases and J by 0 bases, with 3 bases of the junction left unmatched. In DNA form, the CDR3 reads TGTGCCAGCAGCCCACAGGGGGCCTCCTACGAGCAGTACTTC. This translates into CASSPQGASYEQYF.

The chain uses TRBV6-5 and TRBJ2-3; 9 nucleotides match TRBD2. The CDR3 runs 16 residues. Germline CDR1 reads MNHEY; CDR2 reads SVGAGI. V was pared by 1 base and J by 0 bases, with 2 bases of the junction left unmatched. The CDR3 sequence is CASSYFAGGSTDTQYF. The DNA for the CDR3 is TGTGCCAGCAGTTACTTCGCGGGGGGGAGCACAGATACGCAGTATTTT.

The genes are TRBV6-5 and TRBJ2-7; perhaps TRBD1 as D (5 bases). V gave up 5 bases and J gave up 2 bases, with 13 bases separating them. Germline V lookup: CDR1 MNHEY, CDR2 SVGAGI. This CDR3 has 14 residues. The CDR3 here is CASSTLGPAYEQYF. CDR3 DNA: TGTGCCAGCAGTACCCTGGGGCCCGCCTACGAGCAGTACTTC.

In DNA, the CDR3 is TGTGCCAGCTCACCAAGGGCAGGGAATGGCTACACCTTC. Translating gives CASSPRAGNGYTF. The V and J genes are TRBV18 and TRBJ1-2, with a weak D call TRBD1 (5 bases). V lost 2 bases and J lost 6, with 10 bases in between. CDR1 KGHSH and CDR2 LQKENI come from the germline V gene. The CDR3 runs to 13 residues.

The chain employs TRBV2 and TRBJ2-1; D might be TRBD2 (6 bases). Germline-derived CDR1 and CDR2 are SNHLY and FYNNEI. The ends were cut back, 5 bases at V and 2 bases at J, with 7 bases in the middle. This CDR3 is built from 13 residues. The CDR3 DNA reads as TGTGCCAGCAGTAGACTAGCCTACAATGAGCAGTTCTTC. It is translated as CASSRLAYNEQFF.